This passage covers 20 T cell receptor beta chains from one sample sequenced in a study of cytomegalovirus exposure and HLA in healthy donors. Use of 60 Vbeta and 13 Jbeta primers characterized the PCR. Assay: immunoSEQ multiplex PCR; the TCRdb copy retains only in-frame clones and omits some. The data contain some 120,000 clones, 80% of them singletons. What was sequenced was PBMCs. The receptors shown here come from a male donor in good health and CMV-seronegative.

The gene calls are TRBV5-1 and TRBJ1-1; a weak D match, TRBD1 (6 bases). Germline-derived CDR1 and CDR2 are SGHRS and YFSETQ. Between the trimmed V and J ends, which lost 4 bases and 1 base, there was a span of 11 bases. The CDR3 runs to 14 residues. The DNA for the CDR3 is TGCGCCAGCAGCGAAGGGACACGGAACACTGAAGCTTTCTTT. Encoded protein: CASSEGTRNTEAFF.

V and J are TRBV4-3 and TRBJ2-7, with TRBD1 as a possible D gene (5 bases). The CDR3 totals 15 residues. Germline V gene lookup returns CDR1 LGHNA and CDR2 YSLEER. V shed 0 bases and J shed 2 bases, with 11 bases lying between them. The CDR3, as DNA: TGCGCCAGCAGCCAAGAGGTTCTGACAGCCTACGAGCAGTACTTC. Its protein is CASSQEVLTAYEQYF.

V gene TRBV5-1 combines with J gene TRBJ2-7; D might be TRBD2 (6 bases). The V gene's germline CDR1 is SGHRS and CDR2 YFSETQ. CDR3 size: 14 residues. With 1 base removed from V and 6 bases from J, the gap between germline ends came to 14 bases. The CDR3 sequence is CASSLSGRGVEQYF. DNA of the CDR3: TGCGCCAGCAGCTTGAGCGGGCGCGGGGTCGAGCAGTACTTC.

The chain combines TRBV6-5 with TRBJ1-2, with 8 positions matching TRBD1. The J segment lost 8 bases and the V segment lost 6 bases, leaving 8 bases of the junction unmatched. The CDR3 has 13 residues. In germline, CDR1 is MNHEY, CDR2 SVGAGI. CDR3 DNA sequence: TGTGCCAGCAGCTGGGACAGGCTTCGGGGCTACACCTTC. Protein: CASSWDRLRGYTF.

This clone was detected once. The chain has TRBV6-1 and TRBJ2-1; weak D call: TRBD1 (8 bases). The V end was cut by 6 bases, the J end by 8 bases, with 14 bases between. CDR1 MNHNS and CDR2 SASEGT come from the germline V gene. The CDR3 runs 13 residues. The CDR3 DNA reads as TGTGCCAGCAGCCGACAGGGGAGGGATGAGCAGTTCTTC. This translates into CASSRQGRDEQFF.

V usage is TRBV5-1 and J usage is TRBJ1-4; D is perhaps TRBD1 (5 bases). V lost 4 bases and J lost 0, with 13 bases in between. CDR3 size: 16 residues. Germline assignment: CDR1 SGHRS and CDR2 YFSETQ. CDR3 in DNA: TGCGCCAGCAGCGTTACGACAGTTGCAACTAATGAAAAACTGTTTTTT. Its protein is CASSVTTVATNEKLFF.

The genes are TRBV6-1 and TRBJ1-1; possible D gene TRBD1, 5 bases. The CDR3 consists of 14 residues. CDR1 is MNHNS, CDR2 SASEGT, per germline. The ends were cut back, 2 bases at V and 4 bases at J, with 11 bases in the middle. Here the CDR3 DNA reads TGTGCCAGCAGTGAACCAGGGATGGGCACTGAAGCTTTCTTT. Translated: CASSEPGMGTEAFF.

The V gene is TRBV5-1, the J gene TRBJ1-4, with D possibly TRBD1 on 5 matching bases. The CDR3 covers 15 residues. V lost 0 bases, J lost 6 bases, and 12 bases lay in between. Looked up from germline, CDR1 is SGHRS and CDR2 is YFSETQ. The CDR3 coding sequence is TGCGCCAGCAGCTTGGCCCAGGGATCGGATGAAAAACTGTTTTTT. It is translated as CASSLAQGSDEKLFF.

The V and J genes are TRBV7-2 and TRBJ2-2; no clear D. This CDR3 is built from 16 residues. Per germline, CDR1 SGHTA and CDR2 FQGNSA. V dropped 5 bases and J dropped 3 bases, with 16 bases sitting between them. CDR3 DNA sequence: TGTGCCAGCAGCGTAAGCAAGCGAGCCGACACCGGGGAGCTGTTTTTT. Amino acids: CASSVSKRADTGELFF.

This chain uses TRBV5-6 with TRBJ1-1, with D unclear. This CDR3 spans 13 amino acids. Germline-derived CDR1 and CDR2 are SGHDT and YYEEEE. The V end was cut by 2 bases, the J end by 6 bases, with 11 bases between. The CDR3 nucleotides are TGTGCCAGCAGCTTCGACTGGAGGGCTGAAGCTTTCTTT. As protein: CASSFDWRAEAFF.

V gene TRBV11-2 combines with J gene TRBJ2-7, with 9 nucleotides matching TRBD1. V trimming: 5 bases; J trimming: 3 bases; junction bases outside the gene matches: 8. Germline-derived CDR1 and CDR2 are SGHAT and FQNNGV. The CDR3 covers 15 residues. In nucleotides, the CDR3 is TGTGCCAGCAGCCTCGGACCGGGACAGGGCTACGAGCAGTACTTC. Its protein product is CASSLGPGQGYEQYF.

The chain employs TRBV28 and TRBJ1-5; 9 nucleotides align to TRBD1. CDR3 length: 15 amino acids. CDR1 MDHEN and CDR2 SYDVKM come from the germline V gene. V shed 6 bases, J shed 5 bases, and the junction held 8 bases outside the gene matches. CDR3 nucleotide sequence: TGTGCCAGCAGACCACTCCGGGACAGGGATCAGCCCCAGCATTTT. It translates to CASRPLRDRDQPQHF.

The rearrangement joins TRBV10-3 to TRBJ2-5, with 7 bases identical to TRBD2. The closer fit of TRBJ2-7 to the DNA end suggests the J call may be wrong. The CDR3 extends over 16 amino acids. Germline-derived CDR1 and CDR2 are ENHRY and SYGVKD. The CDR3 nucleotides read TGTGCCATCAGTGGAGAAAGCGGGACGGCGATCTACGAGCAGTACTTC. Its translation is CAISGESGTAIYEQYF.

CDR3 loop: CASSQRGTGDEKLFF. CDR3 nucleotide sequence: TGCGCCAGCAGCCAAAGAGGGACAGGGGATGAAAAACTGTTTTTT. The rearrangement joins TRBV4-1 to TRBJ1-4; 10 bases fit TRBD1. The germline V gene has CDR1 MGHRA and CDR2 YSYEKL. Germline trimming cut 2 bases from V and 6 bases from J; bases unmatched to any gene: 3. The CDR3 covers 15 residues.

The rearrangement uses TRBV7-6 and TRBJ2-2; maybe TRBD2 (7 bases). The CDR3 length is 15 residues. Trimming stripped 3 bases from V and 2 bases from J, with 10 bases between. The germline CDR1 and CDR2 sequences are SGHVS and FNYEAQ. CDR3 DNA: TGTGCCAGCAGCTTGGGGGGGCACAACACCGGGGAGCTGTTTTTT. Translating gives CASSLGGHNTGELFF.

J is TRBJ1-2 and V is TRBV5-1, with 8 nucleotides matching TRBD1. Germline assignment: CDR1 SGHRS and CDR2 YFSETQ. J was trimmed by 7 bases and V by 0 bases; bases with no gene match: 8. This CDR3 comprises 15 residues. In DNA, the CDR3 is TGCGCCAGCAGCTTGGGACAGGGGAGCCAGGGTGGCTACACCTTC. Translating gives CASSLGQGSQGGYTF.

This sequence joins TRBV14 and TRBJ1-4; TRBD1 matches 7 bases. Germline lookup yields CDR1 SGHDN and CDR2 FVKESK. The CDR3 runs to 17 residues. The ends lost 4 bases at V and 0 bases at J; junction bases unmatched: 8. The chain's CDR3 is CASSRSGTAATNEKLFF. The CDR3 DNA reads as TGTGCCAGCAGCCGCTCCGGGACAGCCGCAACTAATGAAAAACTGTTTTTT.

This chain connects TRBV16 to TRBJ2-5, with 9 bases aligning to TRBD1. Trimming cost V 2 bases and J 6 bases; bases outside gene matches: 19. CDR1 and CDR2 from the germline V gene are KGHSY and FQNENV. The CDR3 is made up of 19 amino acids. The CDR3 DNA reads TGTGCCAGCAGCCAACTCGGACAGGGGCTACTCCCAAAAAGAAAGACCCAGTACTTC. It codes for CASSQLGQGLLPKRKTQYF.

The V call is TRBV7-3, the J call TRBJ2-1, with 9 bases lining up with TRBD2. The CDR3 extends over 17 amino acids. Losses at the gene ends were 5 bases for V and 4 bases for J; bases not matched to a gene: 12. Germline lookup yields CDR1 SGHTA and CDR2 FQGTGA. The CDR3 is CASSPGLGRGGYNEQFF. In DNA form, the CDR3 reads TGTGCCAGCAGCCCAGGGTTAGGGCGGGGGGGTTACAATGAGCAGTTCTTC.

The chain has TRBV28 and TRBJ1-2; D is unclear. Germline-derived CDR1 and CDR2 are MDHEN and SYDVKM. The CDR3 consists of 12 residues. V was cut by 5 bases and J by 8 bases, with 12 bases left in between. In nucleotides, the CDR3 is TGTGCCAGCAGTACCTCGCTCGAGGGCTACACCTTC. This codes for CASSTSLEGYTF.